This TCR beta chain came from a study of cytomegalovirus exposure and HLA in healthy donors. Data came from immunoSEQ multiplex PCR; TCRdb stores just in-frame clones and leaves some out. The table includes 240,000 or so clones, approximately 86% detected once. This CDR3 region has 15 residues. V was trimmed by 1 base and J by 3 bases, leaving 12 bases between them. Germline-derived CDR1 and CDR2 are SGHVS and FQNEAQ. In its sample, this clone was seen a few times. The sequencing input was PBMCs. The sequence was obtained from a woman in her 30s in good health and CMV-seropositive. The chain uses TRBV7-8 and TRBJ1-2; D possibly corresponds to TRBD1 (5 bases). CDR3 in amino acids: CASSLVQGRDYGYTF. The CDR3 bases are TGTGCCAGCAGCTTAGTTCAGGGAAGGGACTATGGCTACACCTTC.